The 19 T cell receptor beta chains below were found in one sample sequenced in a study of T cell repertoires in cytomegalovirus infection. TCRdb redid the calling of the reads with MiXCR, one entry per CDR3 protein. Here the sample spans roughly 570,000 distinct CDR3 sequences, about 39% being singletons. The antigens for these receptors are not known. The source was cultured PBMCs, collected from culture after CMV antigen stimulation. The receptors were gathered from a human donor in good health (CMV status not recorded). Some clones in this sample may be carry-over from other donors' samples.

This clonotype was counted only a few times. The J gene is TRBJ2-1, the V gene TRBV6-1; the D gene is possibly TRBD1 (5 bases). With 5 bases removed from V and 1 base from J, the gap between germline ends came to 15 bases. The CDR3 has 16 amino acids. Germline values: CDR1 MNHNS, CDR2 SASEGT. The CDR3 sequence: CASSLKTDLSYNEQFF. Written as DNA, the CDR3 is TGTGCCAGCAGTCTTAAGACAGACCTTTCCTACAATGAGCAGTTCTTC.

A few counts support this clonotype. The rearrangement joins TRBV7-9 to TRBJ2-5; D is possibly TRBD2 (6 bases). V dropped 5 bases and J dropped 1 base, with 17 bases sitting between them. The CDR3 length is 16 residues. Germline values: CDR1 SEHNR, CDR2 FQNEAQ (reference sequence). The CDR3 protein is CASSLPRETTQETQYF. The CDR3 DNA reads TGTGCCAGCAGCCTCCCCCGGGAGACAACCCAAGAGACCCAGTACTTC. Variable domain in full (rest from reference TRBV7-9 and TRBJ2-5): DTGVSQNPRHKITKRGQNVTFRCDPISEHNRLYWYRQTLGQGPEFLTYFQNEAQLEKSRLLSDRFSAERPKGSFSTLEIQRTEQGDSAMYLCASSLPRETTQETQYFGPGTRLLVL.

This clonotype was observed a single time. The genes are TRBV5-5 and TRBJ2-1; 8 bases are a match to TRBD1. V was clipped by 0 bases and J by 7 bases; unmatched bases: 6. Germline V gives CDR1 SGHKS, CDR2 YYEKEE (reference sequence). The CDR3 totals 15 residues. This chain's CDR3 is CASSLGQGAKNEQFF. The CDR3, as DNA: TGTGCCAGCAGCTTGGGGCAGGGGGCGAAAAATGAGCAGTTCTTC.

The chain carries TRBV12-3 or TRBV12-4 and TRBJ2-3; D is unresolved. Between the trimmed V and J ends, which lost 2 bases and 2 bases, there was a span of 8 bases. This CDR3 has 14 amino acids. CDR3 coding DNA: TGTGCCAGCAGTTTATTTATCGCCACAGATACGCAGTATTTT. As protein: CASSLFIATDTQYF.

The chain combines TRBV20-1 with TRBJ2-1; D is ambiguous. Per the germline V gene, CDR1 is DFQATT and CDR2 is SNEGSKA (reference sequence). The CDR3 sequence is 11 residues long. Trimming removed 7 bases at V and 9 bases at J, with 13 bases between. CDR3 region: CSGPSAGEQFF. CDR3 in DNA: TGCAGTGGCCCGAGCGCCGGTGAGCAGTTCTTC.

This clonotype was counted only a few times. This chain connects TRBV7-2 to TRBJ1-6, with D maybe TRBD1 (6 bases). Trimming cost V 6 bases and J 10 bases, with 16 bases left between them. The germline V gene encodes CDR1 SGHTA and CDR2 FQGNSA. CDR3 length equals 14 residues. CDR3 DNA sequence: TGTGCCAGCAGACAGCCCGGGGGGCGGTCACCCCTCCACTTT. Its translation: CASRQPGGRSPLHF. The whole variable domain, remainder taken from reference TRBV7-2 and TRBJ1-6, is GAGVSQSPSNKVTEKGKDVELRCDPISGHTALYWYRQSLGQGLEFLIYFQGNSAPDKSGLPSDRFSAERTGGSVSTLTIQRTQQEDSAVYLCASRQPGGRSPLHFGNGTRLTVT.

The chain carries TRBV7-2 and TRBJ2-7, with D perhaps matching TRBD2 (6 bases). CDR3 length equals 15 residues. From germline, CDR1 is SGHTA and CDR2 FQGNSA. Trimming left V 5 bases short and J 5 bases short, with 19 bases between. The CDR3 sequence is CASSPPGLANHEQYF. The CDR3 region has the DNA TGTGCCAGCAGCCCCCCGGGCCTAGCGAACCACGAGCAGTACTTC.

The J gene is TRBJ1-2, the V gene TRBV6-5; D not resolved. This CDR3 region has 14 residues. The V end was cut by 0 bases, the J end by 9 bases, with 14 bases between. Germline CDR1 MNHEY, CDR2 SVGAGI. The CDR3 is CASSYSRQDYRYTF. In DNA form, the CDR3 reads TGTGCCAGCAGTTACTCTCGGCAGGATTATCGCTACACCTTC.

This clonotype was detected a few times. The rearrangement uses TRBV7-8 and TRBJ2-3, with D possibly matching TRBD1 (5 bases). V was cut by 1 base and J by 2 bases, with 7 bases left in between. Germline values: CDR1 SGHVS, CDR2 FQNEAQ. The CDR3 loop spans 14 amino acids. CDR3 DNA sequence: TGTGCCAGCAGCTTAGTCAGGGTCACAGATACGCAGTATTTT. It is translated as CASSLVRVTDTQYF.

This sequence joins TRBV7-2 and TRBJ2-1, with D maybe TRBD2 (6 bases). In germline, CDR1 is SGHTA, CDR2 FQGNSA. The CDR3 consists of 14 residues. V lost 3 bases, J lost 1 base, and 7 bases lay in between. This CDR3 reads CASSFSGSYNEQFF. The CDR3 DNA follows: TGTGCCAGCAGCTTTAGCGGTTCCTACAATGAGCAGTTCTTC.

This clonotype was seen only a few times. The chain combines TRBV12-3 or TRBV12-4 with TRBJ2-1, with TRBD2 matching 10 bases. This CDR3 has 16 amino acids. Trimming took 5 bases from V and 9 from J; bases not matched to a gene: 13. The CDR3 reads CASSPIAGGPGSEQFF. Here the CDR3 DNA reads TGTGCCAGCAGTCCGATAGCGGGAGGCCCAGGGAGTGAGCAGTTCTTC.

The gene calls are TRBV12-5 and TRBJ2-7; 9 bases align to TRBD1. V lost 1 base to trimming and J lost 2 bases; unmatched junction nucleotides: 3. This CDR3 spans 15 amino acids. Per germline, CDR1 LGHNT and CDR2 FRNRAP. Here the CDR3 reads CASGLGGTGTYEQYF. The DNA of the CDR3 is TGTGCTAGTGGTTTGGGGGGGACAGGGACCTACGAGCAGTACTTC.

This clonotype has a handful of counts. The rearrangement links TRBV20-1 to TRBJ2-7; perhaps TRBD2 as D (5 bases). The CDR3 contains 12 residues. Looked up from germline, CDR1 is DFQATT and CDR2 is SNEGSKA (reference sequence). Between the trimmed V and J ends, which lost 6 bases and 5 bases, there was a span of 14 bases. CDR3: CSARRGSDEQYF. The DNA for the CDR3 is TGCAGTGCGAGGAGAGGGTCCGACGAGCAGTACTTC.

The chain joins TRBV6-6 to TRBJ2-1; TRBD2 matches at 11 bases. Germline assignment: CDR1 MNHNY and CDR2 SVGAGI (reference sequence). This CDR3 spans 17 amino acids. The ends lost 4 bases at V and 3 bases at J; junction bases unmatched: 8. The CDR3 region is CASSSTLTSGGYNEQFF. The CDR3 bases are TGTGCCAGCAGTTCGACCCTCACTAGCGGGGGCTACAATGAGCAGTTCTTC.

The V gene is TRBV7-2, the J gene TRBJ1-6, with no clear D. The CDR3 sequence is 17 residues long. The V and J ends lost 5 bases and 7 bases respectively, with 21 bases between them. In germline, CDR1 is SGHTA, CDR2 FQGNSA. CDR3 loop: CASSLTAGRRRNSPLHF. DNA of the CDR3: TGTGCCAGCAGCCTGACCGCCGGCCGGCGACGGAATTCACCCCTCCACTTT.

The chain links TRBV7-9 to TRBJ2-1, with D perhaps matching TRBD2 (7 bases). The V gene's germline CDR1 is SEHNR and CDR2 FQNEAQ (reference sequence). The V end was cut by 7 bases, the J end by 8 bases, with 18 bases between. This CDR3 spans 14 amino acids. CDR3 sequence (DNA): TGTGCCAGCAAAGGGGGGGCGAGTCCGGATGAGCAGTTCTTC. Translation gives CASKGGASPDEQFF.

The V gene is TRBV6-8, the J gene TRBJ2-1; 9 nucleotides match TRBD1. Trimming cost V 0 bases and J 7 bases; bases outside gene matches: 13. Per the germline V gene, CDR1 is MNHGY and CDR2 is SAAAGT. This CDR3 has 18 residues. Written as DNA, the CDR3 is TGTGCCAGCAGTTACTCCTCATGGACAGGGGTGATCGGGAATGAGCAGTTCTTC. Translated: CASSYSSWTGVIGNEQFF.

This chain connects TRBV20-1 to TRBJ2-3; D is possibly TRBD2 (6 bases). CDR1 and CDR2 (germline): DFQATT, SNEGSKA (reference sequence). Trimming shortened V by 5 bases and J by 0 bases, and 15 bases separated the two germline ends. CDR3 length equals 15 residues. CDR3 sequence (DNA): TGCAGTGCTCCACGGGACTCTACTAGCACAGATACGCAGTATTTT. The encoded protein is CSAPRDSTSTDTQYF.

The CDR3 protein is CASTSGGWGYTF. In nucleotides, the CDR3 is TGTGCCAGCACCAGTGGAGGGTGGGGCTACACCTTC. This sequence joins TRBV12-3 or TRBV12-4 and TRBJ1-2; D not certain. The CDR3 runs to 12 residues. V gave up 7 bases and J gave up 8 bases, with 14 bases separating them.